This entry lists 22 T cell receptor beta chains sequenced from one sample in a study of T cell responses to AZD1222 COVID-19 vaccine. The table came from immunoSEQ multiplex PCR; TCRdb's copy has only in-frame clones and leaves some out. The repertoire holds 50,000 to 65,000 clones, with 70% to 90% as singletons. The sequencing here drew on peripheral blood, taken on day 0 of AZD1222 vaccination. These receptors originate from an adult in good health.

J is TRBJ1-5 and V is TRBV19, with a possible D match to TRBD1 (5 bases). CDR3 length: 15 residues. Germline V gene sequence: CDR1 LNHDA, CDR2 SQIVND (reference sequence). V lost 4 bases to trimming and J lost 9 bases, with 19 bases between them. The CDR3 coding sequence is TGTGCCAGTAGTAATGGATGGGGTGGGGGTTGGCCCCAGCATTTT. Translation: CASSNGWGGGWPQHF.

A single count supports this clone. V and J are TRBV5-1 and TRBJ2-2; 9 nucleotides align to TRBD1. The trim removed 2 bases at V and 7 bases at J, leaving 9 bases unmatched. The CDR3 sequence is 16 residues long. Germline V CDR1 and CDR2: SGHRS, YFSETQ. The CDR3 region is CASSLGTGSGVGELFF. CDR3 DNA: TGCGCCAGCAGCTTAGGGACAGGGTCGGGAGTCGGGGAGCTGTTTTTT.

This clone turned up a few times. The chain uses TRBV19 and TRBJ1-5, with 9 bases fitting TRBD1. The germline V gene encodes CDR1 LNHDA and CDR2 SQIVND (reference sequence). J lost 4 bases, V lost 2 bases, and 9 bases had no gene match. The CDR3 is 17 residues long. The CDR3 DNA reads TGTGCCAGTAGTATATTCTCGGGGGGACAGGGTAATCAGCCCCAGCATTTT. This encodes CASSIFSGGQGNQPQHF.

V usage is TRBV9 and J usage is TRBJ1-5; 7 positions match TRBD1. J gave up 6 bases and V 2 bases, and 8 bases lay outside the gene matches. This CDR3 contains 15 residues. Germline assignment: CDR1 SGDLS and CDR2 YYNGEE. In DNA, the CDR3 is TGTGCCAGCAGCGTCACAGGGGCCTTGGGTCAGCCCCAGCATTTT. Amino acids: CASSVTGALGQPQHF.

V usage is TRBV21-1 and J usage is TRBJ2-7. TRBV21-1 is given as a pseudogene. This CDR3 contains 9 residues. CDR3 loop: CASKYEQYF. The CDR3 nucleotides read TGTGCCAGCAAGTACGAGCAGTACTTC.

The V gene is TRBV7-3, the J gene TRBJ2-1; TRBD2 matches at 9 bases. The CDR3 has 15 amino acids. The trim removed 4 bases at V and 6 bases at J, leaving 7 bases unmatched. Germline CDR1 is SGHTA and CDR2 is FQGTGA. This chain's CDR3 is CASSSSGGRRNEQFF. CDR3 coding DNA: TGTGCCAGCAGCTCAAGCGGGGGGAGGCGCAATGAGCAGTTCTTC.

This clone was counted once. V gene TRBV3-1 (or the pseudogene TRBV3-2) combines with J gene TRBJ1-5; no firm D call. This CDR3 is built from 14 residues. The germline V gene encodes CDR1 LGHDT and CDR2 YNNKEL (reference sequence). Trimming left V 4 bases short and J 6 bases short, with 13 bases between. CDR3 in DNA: TGTGCCAGCAGCCCCACGTCAGGTGGTCAGCCCCAGCATTTT. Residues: CASSPTSGGQPQHF.

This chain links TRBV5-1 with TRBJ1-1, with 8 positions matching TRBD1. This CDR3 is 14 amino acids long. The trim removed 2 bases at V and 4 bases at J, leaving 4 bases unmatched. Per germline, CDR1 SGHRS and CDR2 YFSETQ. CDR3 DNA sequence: TGCGCCAGCAGCTTAGGGACAGGAGGCACTGAAGCTTTCTTT. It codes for CASSLGTGGTEAFF.

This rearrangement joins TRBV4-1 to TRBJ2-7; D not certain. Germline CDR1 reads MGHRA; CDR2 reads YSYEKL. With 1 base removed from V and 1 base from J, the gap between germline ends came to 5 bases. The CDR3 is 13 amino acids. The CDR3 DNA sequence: TGCGCCAGCAGCCAAGTTTCGTCCTACGAGCAGTACTTC. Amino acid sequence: CASSQVSSYEQYF.

The CDR3 region is CASNLGSNQPQHF. The CDR3, as DNA: TGTGCCAGTAACTTAGGGTCAAATCAGCCCCAGCATTTT. The chain employs TRBV19 and TRBJ1-5; D remains unclear. Trimming shortened V by 7 bases and J by 4 bases, and 11 bases separated the two germline ends. Germline assignment: CDR1 LNHDA and CDR2 SQIVND (reference sequence). This CDR3 is built from 13 residues.

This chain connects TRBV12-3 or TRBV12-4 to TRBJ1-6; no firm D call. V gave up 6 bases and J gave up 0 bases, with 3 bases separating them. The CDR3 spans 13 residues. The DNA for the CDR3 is TGTGCCAGCAGAAGCTCCTATAATTCACCCCTCCACTTT. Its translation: CASRSSYNSPLHF.

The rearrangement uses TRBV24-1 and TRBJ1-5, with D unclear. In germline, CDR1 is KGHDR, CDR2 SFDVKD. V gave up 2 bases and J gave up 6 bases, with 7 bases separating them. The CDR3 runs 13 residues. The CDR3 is CATSDSEGQPQHF. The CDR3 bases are TGTGCCACCAGTGATTCGGAGGGTCAGCCCCAGCATTTT.

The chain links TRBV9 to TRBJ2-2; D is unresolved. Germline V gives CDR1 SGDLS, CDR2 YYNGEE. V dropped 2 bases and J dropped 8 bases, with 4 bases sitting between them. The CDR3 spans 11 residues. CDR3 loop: CASSVSGELFF. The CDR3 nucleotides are TGTGCCAGCAGCGTTTCGGGGGAGCTGTTTTTT.

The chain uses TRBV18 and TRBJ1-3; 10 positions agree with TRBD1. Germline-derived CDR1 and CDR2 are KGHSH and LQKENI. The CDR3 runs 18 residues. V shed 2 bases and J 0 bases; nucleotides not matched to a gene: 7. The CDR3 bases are TGTGCCAGCTCACCAAGGACAGGGGGGCTTTACTCTGGAAACACCATATATTTT. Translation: CASSPRTGGLYSGNTIYF. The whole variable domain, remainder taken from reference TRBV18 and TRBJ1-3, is NAGVMQNPRHLVRRRGQEARLRCSPMKGHSHVYWYRQLPEEGLKFMVYLQKENIIDESGMPKERFSAEFPKEGPSILRIQQVVRGDSAAYFCASSPRTGGLYSGNTIYFGEGSWLTVV.

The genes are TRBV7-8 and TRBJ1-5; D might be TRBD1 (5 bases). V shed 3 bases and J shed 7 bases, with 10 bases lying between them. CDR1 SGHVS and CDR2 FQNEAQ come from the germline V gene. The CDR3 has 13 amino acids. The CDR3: CASSFQGRQPQHF. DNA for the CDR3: TGTGCCAGCAGCTTCCAGGGTCGGCAGCCCCAGCATTTT. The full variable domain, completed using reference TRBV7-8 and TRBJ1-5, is GAGVSQSPRYKVAKRGQDVALRCDPISGHVSLFWYQQALGQGPEFLTYFQNEAQLDKSGLPSDRFFAERPEGSVSTLKIQRTQQEDSAVYLCASSFQGRQPQHFGDGTRLSIL.

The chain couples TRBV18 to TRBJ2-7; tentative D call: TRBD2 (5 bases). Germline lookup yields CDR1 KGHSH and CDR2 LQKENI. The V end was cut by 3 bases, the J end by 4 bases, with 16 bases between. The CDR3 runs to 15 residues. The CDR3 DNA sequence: TGTGCCAGCTCACCGAAGGAGGCCCCCCTTTACGAGCAGTACTTC. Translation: CASSPKEAPLYEQYF.

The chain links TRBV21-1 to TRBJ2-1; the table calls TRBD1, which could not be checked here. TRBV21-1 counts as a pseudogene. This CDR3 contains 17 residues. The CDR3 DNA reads TGTGCCAGCAGCAAGTTGGCAGGGTGGGACTCCTACAATGAGCAGTTCTTC. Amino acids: CASSKLAGWDSYNEQFF.

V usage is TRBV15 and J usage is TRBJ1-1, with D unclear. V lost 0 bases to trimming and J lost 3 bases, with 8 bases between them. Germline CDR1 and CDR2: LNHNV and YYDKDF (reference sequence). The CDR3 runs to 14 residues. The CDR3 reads CATSRESRDTEAFF. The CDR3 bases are TGTGCCACCAGCAGAGAATCGAGGGACACTGAAGCTTTCTTT.

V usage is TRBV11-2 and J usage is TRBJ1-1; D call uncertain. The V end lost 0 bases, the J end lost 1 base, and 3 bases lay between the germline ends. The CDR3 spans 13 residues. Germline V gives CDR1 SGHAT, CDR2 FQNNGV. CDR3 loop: CASSLDQNTEAFF. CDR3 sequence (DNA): TGTGCCAGCAGCTTAGATCAGAACACTGAAGCTTTCTTT.

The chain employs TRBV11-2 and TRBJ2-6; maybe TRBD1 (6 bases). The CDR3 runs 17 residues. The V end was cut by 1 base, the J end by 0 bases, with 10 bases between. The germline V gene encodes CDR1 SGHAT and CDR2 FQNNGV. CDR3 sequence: CASSLGGQSSGANVLTF. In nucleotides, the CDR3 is TGTGCCAGCAGCTTAGGCGGACAGAGCTCTGGGGCCAACGTCCTGACTTTC.

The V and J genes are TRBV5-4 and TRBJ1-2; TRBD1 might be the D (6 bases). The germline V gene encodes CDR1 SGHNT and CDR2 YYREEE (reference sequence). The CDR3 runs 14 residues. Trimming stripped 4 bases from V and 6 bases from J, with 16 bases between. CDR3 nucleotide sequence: TGTGCCAGCAGCCCCGTGGGGGACATGGATGGCTACACCTTC. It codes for CASSPVGDMDGYTF.

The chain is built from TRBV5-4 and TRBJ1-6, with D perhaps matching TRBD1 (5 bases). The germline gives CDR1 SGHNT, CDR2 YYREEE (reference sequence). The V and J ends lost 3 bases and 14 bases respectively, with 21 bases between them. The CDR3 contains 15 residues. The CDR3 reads CASSSLRERKGALHF. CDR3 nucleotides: TGTGCCAGCAGCTCCCTTCGCGAAAGAAAAGGGGCCCTCCACTTT.